Below, 30 T cell receptor beta chains from the same sample are listed, as sequenced in a study of blood T cell repertoires in COVID-19 (dated by TCRdb to 2018 to 2021). The protocol used for the library was the immunoSEQ multiplex PCR assay. Entries here come from immuneACCESS through TCRdb and include only in-frame sequences with V and J called. Some clones fail to appear in such tables; in the studies checked, an unresolved V gene covers under half of the shortfall, and the cause of the remainder is unknown. The sample has some 180,000 clones on record, about 80% of them singletons. The ten largest clonotypes hold around 15% of the sample. The sequenced sample was PBMCs or T cells enriched from blood (not recorded which). The receptors stem from a man aged 60 to 69 who had been exposed to COVID-19.

The rearrangement uses TRBV4-1 and TRBJ1-3; weak D call: TRBD1 (6 bases). Germline lookup yields CDR1 MGHRA and CDR2 YSYEKL. The CDR3 has 15 residues. Trimming removed 5 bases at V and 7 bases at J, with 18 bases between. The CDR3 sequence: CASSNVGQGINTIYF. CDR3 nucleotides: TGCGCCAGCAGCAATGTTGGGCAGGGGATCAACACCATATATTTT.

The V gene is TRBV11-2, the J gene TRBJ2-1; 11 nucleotides align to TRBD2. CDR1 and CDR2 from the germline V gene are SGHAT and FQNNGV. V trimming: 5 bases; J trimming: 8 bases; junction bases outside the gene matches: 8. The CDR3 contains 15 residues. DNA of the CDR3: TGTGCCAGCAGCCGAACTAGCGGGAGTGAGTATGAGCAGTTCTTC. The encoded protein is CASSRTSGSEYEQFF.

This rearrangement joins TRBV6-4 to TRBJ2-1; D is uncertain. V was shortened by 6 bases and J by 4 bases, with 28 bases between the two germline ends. The germline V gene has CDR1 MRHNA and CDR2 SNTAGT. The CDR3 length is 19 residues. CDR3 nucleotides: TGTGCCAGCAGCAACACCATCGGATCCAGACTTCCTTTTTACAATGAGCAGTTCTTC. This codes for CASSNTIGSRLPFYNEQFF.

CDR3: CSASPREGRGNEKLFF. CDR3 DNA: TGCAGTGCTAGTCCCCGAGAGGGCAGGGGTAATGAAAAACTGTTTTTT. The chain employs TRBV20-1 and TRBJ1-4; D possibly corresponds to TRBD1 (6 bases). This CDR3 comprises 16 residues. V was cut by 3 bases and J by 4 bases, with 18 bases left in between. CDR1 is DFQATT and CDR2 is SNEGSKA in the germline V gene (reference sequence).

This clone was picked up a small number of times. The rearrangement links TRBV21-1 to TRBJ1-5. TRBV21-1 is annotated as a pseudogene. This CDR3 region has 19 residues. In DNA form, the CDR3 reads TGTGCCAGCAGCATCCGGGAGCACCCTGTTACCGGTAGTTATCAGCCCCAGCATTTT. This codes for CASSIREHPVTGSYQPQHF.

The chain joins TRBV30 to TRBJ1-2, with TRBD1 identical over 9 bases. V lost 3 bases, J lost 8 bases, and 13 bases stayed unmatched. The CDR3 is made up of 15 amino acids. CDR1 is GTSNPN, CDR2 SVGIG, per germline (reference sequence). The CDR3 loop reads CAWSDRDRAMEGYTF. CDR3 DNA sequence: TGTGCCTGGAGCGACCGGGACAGGGCCATGGAGGGCTACACCTTC.

This chain connects TRBV10-3 to TRBJ1-3; TRBD1 is a possible D gene (6 bases). From germline, CDR1 is ENHRY and CDR2 SYGVKD. The CDR3 loop spans 14 amino acids. V was cut by 7 bases and J by 2 bases, with 12 bases left in between. The CDR3 here is CAIKGVQPGNTIYF. CDR3 nucleotide sequence: TGTGCCATCAAGGGGGTGCAGCCTGGAAACACCATATATTTT.

The rearrangement links TRBV30 to TRBJ2-3, with 7 bases aligning to TRBD2. The CDR3 length is 15 residues. With V trimmed by 5 bases and J by 0 bases, 8 bases remained unmatched. The germline CDR1 and CDR2 sequences are GTSNPN and SVGIG (reference sequence). This CDR3 is CAWAPSGYSTDTQYF. The CDR3 nucleotides read TGTGCCTGGGCACCTAGCGGCTATAGCACAGATACGCAGTATTTT.

The chain employs TRBV7-9 and TRBJ2-3; 11 bases agree with TRBD2. The germline V gene encodes CDR1 SEHNR and CDR2 FQNEAQ (reference sequence). The ends lost 4 bases at V and 2 bases at J; junction bases unmatched: 5. CDR3 length equals 16 residues. The CDR3 nucleotides are TGTGCCAGCAGCTCAGGACTAGCGGGTCACACAGATACGCAGTATTTT. This gives the protein CASSSGLAGHTDTQYF.

This chain links TRBV11-3 with TRBJ2-5, with 9 bases fitting TRBD2. J gave up 4 bases and V 0 bases, and 9 bases lay outside the gene matches. In germline, CDR1 is SGHNT, CDR2 YENEEA. This CDR3 contains 17 residues. CDR3: CASSLDGSGSLSETQYF. Written as DNA, the CDR3 is TGTGCCAGCAGCTTAGATGGTAGCGGGAGTCTGTCAGAGACCCAGTACTTC.

This rearrangement joins TRBV11-3 to TRBJ2-5; 14 nucleotides line up with TRBD2. This CDR3 has 16 residues. Trimming took 5 bases from V and 7 from J; bases not matched to a gene: 9. CDR1 is SGHNT, CDR2 YENEEA, per germline. The DNA of the CDR3 is TGTGCCAGCAGCCCCAGGACTAGCGGGGGGCATGGGACCCAGTACTTC. It is translated as CASSPRTSGGHGTQYF.

The J gene is TRBJ1-5, the V gene TRBV28, with D possibly being TRBD1 (6 bases). Germline V gives CDR1 MDHEN, CDR2 SYDVKM. The CDR3 has 18 residues. V lost 6 bases and J lost 0, with 21 bases in between. CDR3 bases: TGTGCCAGCAGACGGTCGTCAGGGGCTCTGTATAGCAATCAGCCCCAGCATTTT. This gives the protein CASRRSSGALYSNQPQHF. The full variable domain, completed using reference TRBV28 and TRBJ1-5, is DVKVTQSSRYLVKRTGEKVFLECVQDMDHENMFWYRQDPGLGLRLIYFSYDVKMKEKGDIPEGYSVSREKKERFSLILESASTNQTSMYLCASRRSSGALYSNQPQHFGDGTRLSIL.

This clone was seen only once. The chain couples TRBV11-2 to TRBJ2-7; TRBD2 might be the D (5 bases). CDR1 is SGHAT, CDR2 FQNNGV, per germline. The V gene lost 1 base and the J gene lost 4 bases, with 14 bases spanning the gap. The CDR3 covers 15 residues. Written as DNA, the CDR3 is TGTGCCAGCAGCTTAGCTTGGCTAGCCACGTACGAGCAGTACTTC. Translating it yields CASSLAWLATYEQYF.

The chain combines TRBV2 with TRBJ2-5, with TRBD1 identical over 8 bases. This CDR3 has 15 amino acids. Germline V gene sequence: CDR1 SNHLY, CDR2 FYNNEI. V gave up 5 bases and J gave up 5 bases; unmatched junction bases: 10. The CDR3 DNA follows: TGTGCCAGCAGTACCAGGGGGCGCCCCGGGGAGACCCAGTACTTC. This codes for CASSTRGRPGETQYF. Full variable domain (missing parts from reference TRBV2 and TRBJ2-5): EPEVTQTPSHQVTQMGQEVILRCVPISNHLYFYWYRQILGQKVEFLVSFYNNEISEKSEIFDDQFSVERPDGSNFTLKIRSTKLEDSAMYFCASSTRGRPGETQYFGPGTRLLVL.

There are a few counts of this clone. The chain joins TRBV5-1 to TRBJ2-2; D unresolved. CDR3 length: 13 amino acids. Germline lookup yields CDR1 SGHRS and CDR2 YFSETQ. V was cut by 1 base and J by 10 bases, with 11 bases left in between. The chain's CDR3 is CASSLQLTKELFF. The CDR3 coding sequence is TGCGCCAGCAGCTTGCAGTTAACAAAGGAGCTGTTTTTT.

This clone has a handful of counts. The chain combines TRBV14 with TRBJ2-5, with 7 bases identical to TRBD2. Looked up from germline, CDR1 is SGHDN and CDR2 is FVKESK. The V gene end was trimmed by 2 bases and the J gene end by 5 bases; junction bases not matched to a gene: 14. This CDR3 region has 17 residues. CDR3 DNA sequence: TGTGCCAGCAGCCAATTTGCAGGCGGGAGAGGGTCGGAGACCCAGTACTTC. Encoded protein: CASSQFAGGRGSETQYF.

The chain uses TRBV5-1 and TRBJ2-7; the D gene is possibly TRBD1 (6 bases). CDR3 length: 12 residues. Trimming left V 7 bases short and J 4 bases short, with 12 bases between. Germline loops: CDR1 SGHRS, CDR2 YFSETQ. The CDR3 DNA reads as TGCGCCAGCGGCTCAGGGGCTTACGAGCAGTACTTC. It specifies CASGSGAYEQYF.

As to this clone: Distinct nucleotide sequences in the sample also encode this CDR3. This rearrangement joins TRBV5-1 to TRBJ2-7; TRBD2 might be the D (6 bases). CDR3 size: 14 residues. Deletions cut 0 bases from V and 5 bases from J, with 12 bases between. Germline CDR1 and CDR2: SGHRS and YFSETQ. The CDR3 DNA sequence: TGCGCCAGCAGCTTGGTTCAGGGAGGCCACGAGCAGTACTTC. This sequence encodes CASSLVQGGHEQYF.

The V gene is TRBV5-4, the J gene TRBJ2-2; D perhaps matches TRBD2 (5 bases). Trimming removed 0 bases from V and 1 base from J, with 13 bases in between. The CDR3 extends over 17 amino acids. Germline V gene lookup returns CDR1 SGHNT and CDR2 YYREEE (reference sequence). The CDR3: CASSLGARGLNTGELFF. As DNA, the CDR3 is TGTGCCAGCAGCTTGGGCGCTCGGGGTTTGAACACCGGGGAGCTGTTTTTT.

J is TRBJ2-5 and V is TRBV19; 8 nucleotides align to TRBD1. The CDR3 length is 15 residues. Trimming cost V 4 bases and J 5 bases; bases outside gene matches: 9. CDR1 and CDR2 from the germline V gene are LNHDA and SQIVND (reference sequence). CDR3 residues: CASSNTGGVRETQYF. The CDR3 DNA reads as TGTGCCAGTAGTAACACAGGGGGAGTTCGTGAGACCCAGTACTTC.

This sequence joins TRBV24-1 and TRBJ1-1; 7 bases map to TRBD1. Trimming cost V 12 bases and J 0 bases; bases outside gene matches: 6. The CDR3 loop spans 13 amino acids. Germline V lookup: CDR1 KGHDR, CDR2 SFDVKD. As DNA, the CDR3 is TGTGCCTCGAGACAGGGCCTGAACACTGAAGCTTTCTTT. It translates to CASRQGLNTEAFF.

This rearrangement joins TRBV27 to TRBJ1-1, with D possibly TRBD1 on 6 matching bases. The ends were cut back, 5 bases at V and 0 bases at J, with 10 bases in the middle. The CDR3 extends over 14 amino acids. CDR1 is MNHEY, CDR2 SMNVEV, per germline (reference sequence). In DNA, the CDR3 is TGTGCCAGCAGTGCAACAGGGCTGAACACTGAAGCTTTCTTT. Translating gives CASSATGLNTEAFF.

The rearrangement joins TRBV10-1 to TRBJ1-4; no definite D call. The CDR3 extends over 14 amino acids. Trimming took 7 bases from V and 4 from J, leaving 13 bases between them. Germline CDR1 WNHNN, CDR2 SYGVQD (reference sequence). The DNA for the CDR3 is TGCGCCAGCACCCCCGGGATAGATAATGAAAAACTGTTTTTT. Translation gives CASTPGIDNEKLFF.

V gene TRBV2 combines with J gene TRBJ2-6; 12 positions match TRBD1. The V and J ends lost 7 bases and 3 bases, in that order; junction bases with no gene match: 13. Germline values: CDR1 SNHLY, CDR2 FYNNEI. There are 19 residues in the CDR3. The CDR3 sequence is CASTPSRGQGALGANVLTF. The CDR3 coding sequence is TGTGCCAGCACTCCTTCAAGGGGACAGGGGGCGCTTGGGGCCAACGTCCTGACTTTC.

This sequence joins TRBV2 and TRBJ1-1; 8 nucleotides agree with TRBD1. The V gene's germline CDR1 is SNHLY and CDR2 FYNNEI. This CDR3 contains 12 residues. With 3 bases clipped from V and 11 bases from J, the junction kept 5 bases outside the gene matches. In DNA, the CDR3 is TGTGCCAGCAGTGAGGGCAGGGGGCTTGCTTTCTTT. Its protein is CASSEGRGLAFF.

The V call is TRBV27, the J call TRBJ1-5; a weak D match, TRBD1 (5 bases). CDR3 size: 16 residues. V shed 6 bases and J shed 2 bases, with 17 bases lying between them. Germline-derived CDR1 and CDR2 are MNHEY and SMNVEV (reference sequence). CDR3 amino acids: CASSPLFLRGNQPQHF. The CDR3 coding sequence is TGTGCCAGCAGCCCCCTTTTCCTCAGGGGCAATCAGCCCCAGCATTTT.

This rearrangement joins TRBV5-3 to TRBJ2-1; 8 nucleotides agree with TRBD1. TRBV5-3 carries the ORF label, with uncertain function. The CDR3 covers 15 residues. J was trimmed by 2 bases and V by 4 bases; bases with no gene match: 5. The CDR3 here is CARSTLTGAYNEQFF. DNA for the CDR3: TGTGCCAGAAGCACACTGACAGGGGCCTACAATGAGCAGTTCTTC.

V and J are TRBV7-2 and TRBJ2-3, with TRBD2 identical over 9 bases. The ends lost 5 bases at V and 0 bases at J; junction bases unmatched: 3. Germline V gives CDR1 SGHTA, CDR2 FQGNSA. The CDR3 totals 15 residues. CDR3 sequence: CASSPTSGSTDTQYF. The CDR3 nucleotides are TGTGCCAGCAGCCCTACTAGCGGGAGCACAGATACGCAGTATTTT.

The chain is built from TRBV9 and TRBJ1-1, with unresolved D. Between the trimmed V and J ends, which lost 5 bases and 1 base, there was a span of 9 bases. This CDR3 spans 13 amino acids. Per germline, CDR1 SGDLS and CDR2 YYNGEE. In DNA form, the CDR3 reads TGTGCCAGCAGTCGAGGGTGGAACACTGAAGCTTTCTTT. Translation gives CASSRGWNTEAFF.

This sequence joins TRBV5-4 and TRBJ2-7; D might be TRBD1 (6 bases). From germline, CDR1 is SGHNT and CDR2 YYREEE (reference sequence). The length of the CDR3 is 14 residues. Trimming removed 3 bases from V and 3 bases from J, with 13 bases in between. CDR3 sequence reads: CASSSPGASYEQYF. CDR3 sequence (DNA): TGTGCCAGCAGCTCACCAGGGGCTAGCTACGAGCAGTACTTC.